The 27 T cell receptor beta chains below all came from one sample that was sequenced in a study of control samples from healthy donors and cancer patients. Repertoires were generated with immunoSEQ multiplex PCR, while TCRdb's copy carries only in-frame clones and drops some. The sample gives about 160,000 clones, roughly 90% of which show up once; around 12% is in the top ten. Sequencing used blood. The source is a man aged 30 to 39 in good health.

The CDR3 reads CASSLDSRVGNTIYF. The CDR3 nucleotides are TGTGCCAGCAGCTTGGATTCCAGGGTGGGAAACACCATATATTTT. V is TRBV5-4 and J is TRBJ1-3; weak D call: TRBD1 (5 bases). CDR3 length: 15 amino acids. Between the trimmed V and J ends, which lost 0 bases and 4 bases, there was a span of 11 bases. CDR1 is SGHNT, CDR2 YYREEE, per germline (reference sequence).

The rearrangement links TRBV7-3 to TRBJ2-3; TRBD1 matches 9 bases. The germline V gene has CDR1 SGHTA and CDR2 FQGTGA. The CDR3 is 15 amino acids. V lost 2 bases and J lost 4; bases outside the gene matches: 4. CDR3 region: CASSLLGQGSDTQYF. The CDR3 DNA reads TGTGCCAGCAGCTTATTGGGACAGGGATCAGATACGCAGTATTTT.

The chain combines TRBV5-1 with TRBJ2-7; no definite D call. Between the trimmed V and J ends, which lost 1 base and 6 bases, there was a span of 8 bases. The CDR3 spans 12 residues. Germline CDR1 SGHRS, CDR2 YFSETQ. The CDR3 DNA follows: TGCGCCAGCAGCTTGTCTGGCACCGAGCAGTACTTC. This translates into CASSLSGTEQYF.

The chain recombines TRBV3-1 (or the pseudogene TRBV3-2) with TRBJ1-5; 10 bases align to TRBD1. The germline CDR1 and CDR2 sequences are LGHDT and YNNKEL (reference sequence). There are 15 residues in the CDR3. V was pared by 1 base and J by 6 bases, with 3 bases of the junction left unmatched. The CDR3 protein is CASSQGQGAGQPQHF. The CDR3 nucleotides read TGTGCCAGCAGCCAAGGACAGGGGGCAGGTCAGCCCCAGCATTTT.

This chain links TRBV11-2 with TRBJ2-2; D unresolved. Germline CDR1 and CDR2: SGHAT and FQNNGV. V dropped 1 base and J dropped 5 bases, with 14 bases sitting between them. The CDR3 is made up of 16 amino acids. The CDR3 protein is CASSLGSVRWTGELFF. For the CDR3, the DNA is TGTGCCAGCAGCTTAGGGAGCGTTAGGTGGACCGGGGAGCTGTTTTTT. The full variable domain, completed using reference TRBV11-2 and TRBJ2-2, is EAGVAQSPRYKIIEKRQSVAFWCNPISGHATLYWYQQILGQGPKLLIQFQNNGVVDDSQLPKDRFSAERLKGVDSTLKIQPAKLEDSAVYLCASSLGSVRWTGELFFGEGSRLTVL.

This clone has just one count. The chain joins TRBV5-1 to TRBJ2-1; the D is unclear. The length of the CDR3 is 17 residues. CDR1 is SGHRS, CDR2 YFSETQ, per germline. Trimming pared 2 bases from V and 0 bases from J, leaving 15 bases between. The chain's CDR3 is CASSFRAREASYNEQFF. The DNA of the CDR3 is TGCGCCAGCAGCTTCCGGGCCCGAGAGGCCTCCTACAATGAGCAGTTCTTC. Based on the CDR3 plus reference TRBV5-1 and TRBJ2-1, the full variable domain is KAGVTQTPRYLIKTRGQQVTLSCSPISGHRSVSWYQQTPGQGLQFLFEYFSETQRNKGNFPGRFSGRQFSNSRSEMNVSTLELGDSALYLCASSFRAREASYNEQFFGPGTRLTVL.

J is TRBJ2-1 and V is TRBV27; no firm D call. Per the germline V gene, CDR1 is MNHEY and CDR2 is SMNVEV (reference sequence). CDR3 length equals 13 residues. Trimming took 0 bases from V and 6 from J, leaving 6 bases between them. The CDR3, as DNA: TGTGCCAGCAGTTTATCGAATAGCAATGAGCAGTTCTTC. This codes for CASSLSNSNEQFF.

The CDR3 DNA sequence: TGTGCCAGCAGTCAAAACGGAATGGCCACTGAAGCTTTCTTT. This translates into CASSQNGMATEAFF. The V and J genes are TRBV7-9 and TRBJ1-1; D call uncertain. This CDR3 region has 14 residues. The V end was cut by 6 bases, the J end by 4 bases, with 15 bases between. Germline assignment: CDR1 SEHNR and CDR2 FQNEAQ (reference sequence).

The chain recombines TRBV15 with TRBJ1-4; 7 bases align to TRBD1. The length of the CDR3 is 13 residues. Germline CDR1 LNHNV, CDR2 YYDKDF (reference sequence). V was pared by 3 bases and J by 7 bases, with 2 bases of the junction left unmatched. CDR3 sequence reads: CATSSRGSEKLFF. CDR3 nucleotides: TGTGCCACCAGCAGCAGGGGGAGTGAAAAACTGTTTTTT.

The chain couples TRBV4-2 to TRBJ1-4, with TRBD1 matching over 8 bases. Per germline, CDR1 LGHNA and CDR2 YNFKEQ. V trimming: 0 bases; J trimming: 0 bases; junction bases outside the gene matches: 12. The CDR3 length is 20 residues. DNA of the CDR3: TGTGCCAGCAGCCAAGATGTCAATGGACAGGGATACTCAACTAATGAAAAACTGTTTTTT. It translates to CASSQDVNGQGYSTNEKLFF.

The rearrangement joins TRBV4-1 to TRBJ1-5; 9 bases are a match to TRBD1. The germline CDR1 and CDR2 sequences are MGHRA and YSYEKL. CDR3 length: 17 residues. The V segment lost 0 bases and the J segment 7 bases; nucleotides outside the gene matches: 10. The CDR3 sequence: CASSQDPPGQGSQPQHF. CDR3 bases: TGCGCCAGCAGCCAAGATCCTCCGGGACAGGGAAGCCAGCCCCAGCATTTT.

This chain links TRBV7-9 with TRBJ2-7; D may be TRBD2 (5 bases). V lost 3 bases to trimming and J lost 5 bases, with 11 bases between them. The CDR3 is 13 amino acids. The germline V gene encodes CDR1 SEHNR and CDR2 FQNEAQ (reference sequence). The CDR3: CASSFTGVHEQYF. Here the CDR3 DNA reads TGTGCCAGCAGCTTTACCGGGGTCCACGAGCAGTACTTC.

This chain uses TRBV18 with TRBJ1-4; D gene unclear. V was clipped by 5 bases and J by 3 bases, with 16 bases between them. Germline V CDR1 and CDR2: KGHSH, LQKENI. This CDR3 contains 16 residues. The CDR3: CASSYSRGGSNEKLFF. The CDR3 DNA is TGTGCCAGCTCATATTCGAGAGGAGGCTCTAATGAAAAACTGTTTTTT.

This clone came up a few times. The chain joins TRBV2 to TRBJ2-7; 10 positions agree with TRBD1. Germline values: CDR1 SNHLY, CDR2 FYNNEI. Germline trimming cut 7 bases from V and 3 bases from J; bases unmatched to any gene: 9. The CDR3 loop spans 15 amino acids. CDR3 loop: CASISRGTGDYEQYF. The CDR3 DNA sequence: TGTGCCAGCATCTCTAGGGGGACAGGGGACTACGAGCAGTACTTC. Full variable domain (remainder filled in from reference TRBV2 and TRBJ2-7): EPEVTQTPSHQVTQMGQEVILRCVPISNHLYFYWYRQILGQKVEFLVSFYNNEISEKSEIFDDQFSVERPDGSNFTLKIRSTKLEDSAMYFCASISRGTGDYEQYFGPGTRLTVT.

The chain combines TRBV4-3 with TRBJ2-3; 8 nucleotides align to TRBD2. Losses at the gene ends were 5 bases for V and 3 bases for J; bases not matched to a gene: 4. The CDR3 totals 14 residues. The germline V gene has CDR1 LGHNA and CDR2 YSLEER. CDR3 DNA: TGCGCCAGCAGCGTCGGCGGGAGGACAGATACGCAGTATTTT. Translation gives CASSVGGRTDTQYF.

The chain recombines TRBV4-1 with TRBJ1-2, with 7 bases identical to TRBD1. Germline V gene lookup returns CDR1 MGHRA and CDR2 YSYEKL. The V segment lost 3 bases and the J segment 5 bases; nucleotides outside the gene matches: 12. The CDR3 runs 16 residues. CDR3 residues: CASSQGYRDRPYGYTF. In nucleotides, the CDR3 is TGCGCCAGCAGCCAGGGTTACCGGGACAGACCTTATGGCTACACCTTC.

This chain connects TRBV5-4 to TRBJ2-5; D is unclear. This CDR3 comprises 11 residues. CDR1 and CDR2 (germline): SGHNT, YYREEE (reference sequence). The V and J ends lost 1 base and 5 bases respectively, with 3 bases between them. The CDR3 sequence is CASSLRETQYF. In DNA, the CDR3 is TGTGCCAGCAGCTTGAGGGAGACCCAGTACTTC.

The CDR3 DNA reads TGCAGCGTTGAGTCAGGGCCCTACGAGCAGTACTTC. Translation: CSVESGPYEQYF. The chain uses TRBV29-1 and TRBJ2-7, with D tentatively TRBD1 (5 bases). Between the trimmed V and J ends, which lost 3 bases and 2 bases, there was a span of 8 bases. This CDR3 comprises 12 residues. The germline gives CDR1 SQVTM, CDR2 ANQGSEA.

This rearrangement joins TRBV3-1 (or the pseudogene TRBV3-2) to TRBJ2-2; 7 bases agree with TRBD2. The CDR3 is made up of 16 amino acids. V was pared by 0 bases and J by 1 base, with 2 bases of the junction left unmatched. Per germline, CDR1 LGHDT and CDR2 YNNKEL (reference sequence). CDR3 protein: CASSQEGLGNTGELFF. CDR3 in DNA: TGTGCCAGCAGCCAAGAAGGACTAGGGAACACCGGGGAGCTGTTTTTT.

The chain has TRBV19 and TRBJ2-7; perhaps TRBD2 as D (6 bases). The V end was cut by 4 bases, the J end by 4 bases, with 17 bases between. The CDR3 loop spans 15 amino acids. Germline CDR1 reads LNHDA; CDR2 reads SQIVND (reference sequence). CDR3: CASSTPGLPNYEQYF. In nucleotides, the CDR3 is TGTGCCAGTAGTACGCCGGGACTTCCAAATTACGAGCAGTACTTC.

The V and J genes are TRBV6-2 or TRBV6-3 and TRBJ1-1; D not certain. Germline V gene data show CDR1 as MNHEY and CDR2 as SVGEGT. Trimming removed 6 bases at V and 1 base at J, with 12 bases between. This CDR3 contains 14 residues. The CDR3 DNA follows: TGTGCCAGCAGCCCTTCCCTTGGGAACACTGAAGCTTTCTTT. Its protein product is CASSPSLGNTEAFF.

Written as DNA, the CDR3 is TGTGCCAGCAGCCCCTCGCAGGTGATCTCTGGAAACACCATATATTTT. Its protein product is CASSPSQVISGNTIYF. This chain uses TRBV16 with TRBJ1-3, with D hard to call. The CDR3 is 16 residues long. V lost 4 bases, J lost 0 bases, and 13 bases lay in between. Per germline, CDR1 KGHSY and CDR2 FQNENV.

This rearrangement joins TRBV7-8 to TRBJ1-1; maybe TRBD1 (5 bases). The CDR3 runs to 14 residues. Germline loops: CDR1 SGHVS, CDR2 FQNEAQ. V dropped 2 bases and J dropped 0 bases, with 7 bases sitting between them. The CDR3 DNA is TGTGCCAGCAGCTTAAAGGACATGAACACTGAAGCTTTCTTT. It is translated as CASSLKDMNTEAFF.

The V gene is TRBV24-1, the J gene TRBJ2-3, with 13 bases that match TRBD2. This CDR3 comprises 17 residues. The junction had 7 bases not matched to a gene; V was cut back by 8 bases and J by 0 bases. Germline V CDR1 and CDR2: KGHDR, SFDVKD. In DNA, the CDR3 is TGTGCCACCACTCCGGGACTAGCGGGGCTTAGCACAGATACGCAGTATTTT. Translation gives CATTPGLAGLSTDTQYF.

The V call is TRBV6-5, the J call TRBJ2-1; maybe TRBD2 (6 bases). V lost 4 bases and J 9 bases, leaving 13 bases between the germline ends. CDR1 and CDR2 (germline): MNHEY, SVGAGI. This CDR3 is built from 13 residues. The CDR3 here is CASSSGTGAEQFF. CDR3 sequence (DNA): TGTGCCAGCAGTTCCGGGACTGGCGCTGAGCAGTTCTTC.

The genes are TRBV2 and TRBJ2-1; 14 nucleotides line up with TRBD2. The CDR3 consists of 19 residues. Germline CDR1 is SNHLY and CDR2 is FYNNEI. V trimming: 3 bases; J trimming: 1 base; junction bases outside the gene matches: 8. CDR3 nucleotide sequence: TGTGCCAGCAGTGAGTGGGGGACTAGCGGGGGAAGGTCCTACAATGAGCAGTTCTTC. Translation gives CASSEWGTSGGRSYNEQFF.

The rearrangement links TRBV9 to TRBJ2-1; TRBD2 agrees at 12 bases. CDR3 length: 15 residues. J was trimmed by 7 bases and V by 1 base; bases with no gene match: 3. The germline CDR1 and CDR2 sequences are SGDLS and YYNGEE. CDR3 DNA sequence: TGTGCCAGCAGCGTAAGGCTAGCGGGAGGGAATGAGCAGTTCTTC. This gives the protein CASSVRLAGGNEQFF. The full variable domain, in which reference TRBV9 and TRBJ2-1 provide the parts outside the CDR3, is DSGVTQTPKHLITATGQRVTLRCSPRSGDLSVYWYQQSLDQGLQFLIQYYNGEERAKGNILERFSAQQFPDLHSELNLSSLELGDSALYFCASSVRLAGGNEQFFGPGTRLTVL.